This T cell receptor beta chain stems from a study of blood T cell repertoires in COVID-19. On the study more broadly: From the United States, Italy and Spain came samples of acute and convalescent COVID-19. Sample material is recorded as cDNA or gDNA derived from T cells, B-cell-depleted T cells, or PBMCs.

The authors' processing: Reference gene primers were amplified, and this amplification served to estimate nucleated cell counts. Profiled with immunoSEQ multiplex PCR; TCRdb holds only in-frame clones, not every one. Clone size and the V and J calls come from that table; the DNA yielded D and trimming. The repertoire consists of approximately 150,000 clones, with about 91% occurring once and the leading ten covering over 0.8%. The germline V gene has CDR1 SGHTA and CDR2 FQGTGA. This CDR3 is 15 amino acids long. The V and J ends lost 3 bases and 0 bases, in that order; junction bases with no gene match: 4.

This TCR was sampled from a woman aged 45-65 years with acute or convalescent COVID-19. The specimen was peripheral blood. The chain carries TRBV7-3 and TRBJ1-2; 7 bases fit TRBD1. The CDR3 protein is CASSLGQPANYGYTF. Here the CDR3 DNA reads TGTGCCAGCAGCTTGGGACAGCCAGCTAACTATGGCTACACCTTC.